This TCR beta chain was sequenced during a study of T-cell reconstitution after alpha-beta-depleted transplantation in children. Germline V gene sequence: CDR1 DFQATT, CDR2 SNEGSKA (reference sequence). J was trimmed by 8 bases and V by 2 bases; bases with no gene match: 3. The CDR3 is 13 residues long. Unique molecular identifiers were incorporated during preparation of the TCRbeta library. Each CDR3 protein gets one entry after TCRdb re-called the PCR reads with MiXCR. The sample carries 230,000 or so distinct CDR3 sequences, approximately 12% recorded once. The sample consisted of PBMCs from the stem cell graft donor, taken from the stem cell graft. The clonotype originates from a human donor who donated a stem cell graft to a child with acute lymphoblastic leukemia. This chain uses TRBV20-1 with TRBJ2-1, with TRBD2 matching over 10 bases. CDR3 protein: CSARLAGVHEQFF. The CDR3 region has the DNA TGCAGTGCTAGACTAGCGGGAGTTCATGAGCAGTTCTTC.